This entry lists 20 T cell receptor beta chains sequenced from one sample in a study of blood T cell repertoires in COVID-19. The data were produced by immunoSEQ multiplex PCR, yet TCRdb's version contains in-frame clones alone and is incomplete. The sample lists approximately 300,000 clones; 87% were seen once. Sequencing was done on a sample of peripheral blood. These TCRs come from a man aged 45-65 years with active or convalescent COVID-19.

The chain combines TRBV9 with TRBJ1-4, with a possible D match to TRBD1 (6 bases). This CDR3 region has 14 residues. Between the trimmed V and J ends, which lost 4 bases and 5 bases, there was a span of 12 bases. Germline loops: CDR1 SGDLS, CDR2 YYNGEE. The CDR3 loop is CASSKAGANEKLFF. The CDR3 nucleotides read TGTGCCAGCAGCAAGGCAGGGGCAAATGAAAAACTGTTTTTT. Filled out from reference TRBV9 and TRBJ1-4, the complete variable domain reads DSGVTQTPKHLITATGQRVTLRCSPRSGDLSVYWYQQSLDQGLQFLIQYYNGEERAKGNILERFSAQQFPDLHSELNLSSLELGDSALYFCASSKAGANEKLFFGSGTQLSVL.

As regards this clone: The same CDR3 is also encoded by other DNA sequences in this sample. The chain links TRBV5-1 to TRBJ2-2; D gene unclear. V shed 2 bases and J shed 3 bases, with 5 bases lying between them. CDR1 SGHRS and CDR2 YFSETQ come from the germline V gene. The CDR3 has 13 residues. The CDR3 loop is CASSLQDTGELFF. CDR3 nucleotide sequence: TGCGCCAGCAGCTTACAAGACACCGGGGAGCTGTTTTTT.

This clone is a singleton in its sample. The chain carries TRBV2 and TRBJ2-7; 8 nucleotides match TRBD2. Trimming removed 6 bases from V and 4 bases from J; junction bases left unmatched: 8. The CDR3 consists of 14 residues. CDR1 is SNHLY and CDR2 is FYNNEI in the germline V gene. CDR3 loop: CASRERESGYEQYF. CDR3 DNA: TGTGCCAGCAGAGAGCGGGAGTCCGGGTACGAGCAGTACTTC.

The V and J genes are TRBV7-8 and TRBJ1-5; D might be TRBD1 (6 bases). The CDR3 runs 13 residues. Between the trimmed V and J ends, which lost 5 bases and 7 bases, there was a span of 12 bases. Germline V gives CDR1 SGHVS, CDR2 FQNEAQ. The CDR3 DNA sequence: TGTGCCAGCAGCGTACAGGGTTGGCAGCCCCAGCATTTT. This sequence encodes CASSVQGWQPQHF.

The chain joins TRBV19 to TRBJ2-1, with TRBD1 matching over 7 bases. The CDR3 is 15 residues long. Germline V gene sequence: CDR1 LNHDA, CDR2 SQIVND (reference sequence). J was trimmed by 5 bases and V by 7 bases; bases with no gene match: 11. The CDR3 is CASTIGTAINNEQFF. The CDR3 coding sequence is TGTGCCAGTACTATCGGGACAGCTATAAACAATGAGCAGTTCTTC.

The chain is built from TRBV7-6 and TRBJ1-1, with a possible D match to TRBD1 (6 bases). This CDR3 is 15 amino acids long. Per the germline V gene, CDR1 is SGHVS and CDR2 is FNYEAQ. V gave up 6 bases and J gave up 2 bases, with 16 bases separating them. DNA of the CDR3: TGTGCCAGCAGTTCAGCCCGGGACACCAACACTGAAGCTTTCTTT. This translates into CASSSARDTNTEAFF.

This sequence joins TRBV4-1 and TRBJ1-5; TRBD1 might be the D (6 bases). This CDR3 has 17 amino acids. Germline CDR1 is MGHRA and CDR2 is YSYEKL. V lost 1 base and J 0 bases, leaving 13 bases between the germline ends. CDR3 sequence reads: CASSQGTDPRSNQPQHF. The CDR3 DNA reads TGCGCCAGCAGCCAAGGGACAGATCCCCGTAGCAATCAGCCCCAGCATTTT.

The gene calls are TRBV6-5 and TRBJ1-1; D gene uncertain. Germline V gives CDR1 MNHEY, CDR2 SVGAGI. The CDR3 runs 13 residues. V was shortened by 0 bases and J by 5 bases, with 7 bases between the two germline ends. CDR3 DNA sequence: TGTGCCAGCAGTTACTCAGTCGGGACTGAAGCTTTCTTT. This codes for CASSYSVGTEAFF.

The genes are TRBV5-4 and TRBJ2-7, with 7 bases matching TRBD1. V was clipped by 0 bases and J by 4 bases; unmatched bases: 4. Germline assignment: CDR1 SGHNT and CDR2 YYREEE (reference sequence). The CDR3 totals 14 residues. The chain's CDR3 is CASSLGGGEYEQYF. The CDR3 DNA sequence: TGTGCCAGCAGCTTGGGAGGGGGCGAGTACGAGCAGTACTTC.

The chain carries TRBV2 and TRBJ2-1, with 10 bases aligning to TRBD2. Losses at the gene ends were 2 bases for V and 5 bases for J; bases not matched to a gene: 9. From germline, CDR1 is SNHLY and CDR2 FYNNEI. The CDR3 spans 17 residues. The CDR3, as DNA: TGTGCCAGCAGTGAATTGGGAGCGGGGGGGCCTGACAATGAGCAGTTCTTC. This gives the protein CASSELGAGGPDNEQFF.

The genes are TRBV6-6 and TRBJ1-1; TRBD1 aligns across 8 bases. Germline lookup yields CDR1 MNHNY and CDR2 SVGAGI (reference sequence). V lost 5 bases, J lost 2 bases, and 10 bases stayed unmatched. CDR3 length equals 16 residues. The CDR3, as DNA: TGTGCCAGCAGTCTTCCTCAGGGGGCAGGAAACACTGAAGCTTTCTTT. The encoded protein is CASSLPQGAGNTEAFF.

The V call is TRBV6-1, the J call TRBJ1-5; 9 bases match TRBD1. V lost 6 bases to trimming and J lost 5 bases; unmatched junction nucleotides: 8. Germline assignment: CDR1 MNHNS and CDR2 SASEGT. The CDR3 loop spans 15 amino acids. The CDR3 region is CASRTTGGADQPQHF. The CDR3 DNA reads as TGTGCCAGCAGAACCACAGGGGGCGCGGATCAGCCCCAGCATTTT.

The V call is TRBV4-3, the J call TRBJ2-6; D is undetermined. The V gene lost 6 bases and the J gene lost 0 bases, with 3 bases spanning the gap. The CDR3 is made up of 13 amino acids. The germline V gene has CDR1 LGHNA and CDR2 YSLEER. The CDR3 here is CASSRSGANVLTF. CDR3 bases: TGCGCCAGCAGTCGCTCTGGGGCCAACGTCCTGACTTTC.

This chain links TRBV5-1 with TRBJ1-4; D is possibly TRBD1 (6 bases). This CDR3 comprises 14 residues. Looked up from germline, CDR1 is SGHRS and CDR2 is YFSETQ. The V gene lost 4 bases and the J gene lost 7 bases, with 14 bases spanning the gap. The CDR3 DNA sequence: TGCGCCAGCAGCGAGGGGGGGCTTGGTGAAAAACTGTTTTTT. The encoded protein is CASSEGGLGEKLFF.

CDR3 nucleotide sequence: TGTGCCACCAGCCACGGACTAGCGGGAGGTCAAGGATGGTCCTACGAGCAGTACTTC. The encoded protein is CATSHGLAGGQGWSYEQYF. The rearrangement joins TRBV15 to TRBJ2-7, with TRBD2 identical over 14 bases. The CDR3 loop spans 19 amino acids. J was trimmed by 1 base and V by 5 bases; bases with no gene match: 13. CDR1 is LNHNV and CDR2 is YYDKDF in the germline V gene (reference sequence). The full variable domain, completed using reference TRBV15 and TRBJ2-7, is DAMVIQNPRYQVTQFGKPVTLSCSQTLNHNVMYWYQQKSSQAPKLLFHYYDKDFNNEADTPDNFQSRRPNTSFCFLDIRSPGLGDTAMYLCATSHGLAGGQGWSYEQYFGPGTRLTVT.

The rearrangement uses TRBV19 and TRBJ1-5, with D tentatively TRBD1 (5 bases). The CDR3 is made up of 14 amino acids. Trimming took off 3 bases at V and 4 bases at J, with 10 bases between the two ends. Germline CDR1 and CDR2: LNHDA and SQIVND (reference sequence). CDR3 loop: CASSMGGWNQPQHF. The DNA of the CDR3 is TGTGCCAGTAGTATGGGGGGTTGGAATCAGCCCCAGCATTTT.

The V call is TRBV11-2, the J call TRBJ2-2; a possible D gene is TRBD2 (7 bases). V was pared by 5 bases and J by 8 bases, with 30 bases between. This CDR3 comprises 19 residues. CDR1 is SGHAT, CDR2 FQNNGV, per germline. The CDR3 DNA sequence: TGTGCCAGCAGCCCCACAAGGAACCTGGGGGCTAGCGGAGGGGGGGAGCTGTTTTTT. Encoded protein: CASSPTRNLGASGGGELFF. Filled out from reference TRBV11-2 and TRBJ2-2, the complete variable domain reads EAGVAQSPRYKIIEKRQSVAFWCNPISGHATLYWYQQILGQGPKLLIQFQNNGVVDDSQLPKDRFSAERLKGVDSTLKIQPAKLEDSAVYLCASSPTRNLGASGGGELFFGEGSRLTVL.

The chain uses TRBV29-1 and TRBJ1-1; D is uncertain. The germline CDR1 and CDR2 sequences are SQVTM and ANQGSEA. The V and J ends lost 7 bases and 7 bases respectively, with 19 bases between them. The CDR3 loop spans 13 amino acids. The CDR3 region has the DNA TGCAGCGGCTATCGACACGGGGAGAATGAAGCTTTCTTT. Encoded protein: CSGYRHGENEAFF.

This clone was seen just once. V usage is TRBV21-1 and J usage is TRBJ2-7; the table's D call of TRBD2 was not tested on the DNA. TRBV21-1 is given as a pseudogene. This CDR3 is built from 15 residues. Written as DNA, the CDR3 is TGTGCCAGTGGCCCAGTCGGGGAAAGGTCCTACGAGCAGTACTTC. Its translation is CASGPVGERSYEQYF.

The chain employs TRBV5-4 and TRBJ1-1; no reliable D call. Germline assignment: CDR1 SGHNT and CDR2 YYREEE (reference sequence). The CDR3 length is 15 residues. Trimming took off 0 bases at V and 4 bases at J, with 13 bases between the two ends. CDR3 nucleotides: TGTGCCAGCAGCTTGGAGGCCCGAAGAGGCACTGAAGCTTTCTTT. Its protein is CASSLEARRGTEAFF.